This entry lists 17 T cell receptor beta chains sequenced from one sample in a study of technical replicates of blood from several donors. Assay used: immunoSEQ multiplex PCR; TCRdb lists only in-frame clones, some missing. The top ten hold over 0.2% of the sample, which has about 85,000 clones, over 90% seen once. Material for sequencing was T cells isolated from PBMCs. The receptors were gathered from a human donor in good health.

This clone has a single count. The CDR3 is CASSEELTYNSPLHF. The CDR3 DNA sequence: TGTGCCAGCAGTGAGGAGTTAACCTATAATTCACCCCTCCACTTT. The chain uses TRBV6-1 and TRBJ1-6; D is unclear. Germline V gene lookup returns CDR1 MNHNS and CDR2 SASEGT. CDR3 length: 15 amino acids. The ends were cut back, 3 bases at V and 2 bases at J, with 8 bases in the middle.

The chain has TRBV7-9 and TRBJ2-7; D possibly corresponds to TRBD1 (5 bases). V shed 3 bases and J shed 6 bases, with 15 bases lying between them. CDR1 and CDR2 (germline): SEHNR, FQNEAQ (reference sequence). CDR3 size: 14 residues. This CDR3 reads CASSFSQGIREQYF. The CDR3 coding sequence is TGTGCCAGCAGCTTTTCTCAGGGAATCCGCGAGCAGTACTTC.

The chain is built from TRBV2 and TRBJ1-1, with D possibly TRBD1 on 5 matching bases. Germline-derived CDR1 and CDR2 are SNHLY and FYNNEI. The CDR3 spans 13 residues. Trimming pared 2 bases from V and 1 base from J, leaving 5 bases between. The CDR3 here is CASSEQGNTEAFF. DNA of the CDR3: TGTGCCAGCAGTGAACAGGGGAACACTGAAGCTTTCTTT.

The chain recombines TRBV4-1 with TRBJ1-2; TRBD1 aligns across 7 bases. This CDR3 contains 14 residues. CDR1 is MGHRA, CDR2 YSYEKL, per germline. After removal of 2 bases from V and 3 bases from J, the junction contained 3 bases not matched to a gene. This CDR3 is CASSQLGGDYGYTF. The DNA of the CDR3 is TGCGCCAGCAGCCAACTAGGGGGCGACTATGGCTACACCTTC.

The rearrangement joins TRBV27 to TRBJ2-7; 7 bases map to TRBD1. Germline V gene lookup returns CDR1 MNHEY and CDR2 SMNVEV (reference sequence). The CDR3 is 15 residues long. The trim removed 3 bases at V and 2 bases at J, leaving 7 bases unmatched. The CDR3 is CASSFLRDSPYEQYF. The CDR3 nucleotides are TGTGCCAGCAGTTTCCTTCGGGACAGTCCCTACGAGCAGTACTTC.

The V and J genes are TRBV4-1 and TRBJ1-3, with D possibly matching TRBD1 (5 bases). The CDR3 length is 15 residues. Germline CDR1 MGHRA, CDR2 YSYEKL. Trimming removed 2 bases from V and 4 bases from J, with 12 bases in between. The CDR3 sequence is CASSQPRESGNTIYF. CDR3 DNA: TGCGCCAGCAGCCAACCCAGGGAATCCGGAAACACCATATATTTT.

V and J are TRBV7-2 and TRBJ1-1; no clear D gene. From germline, CDR1 is SGHTA and CDR2 FQGNSA. This CDR3 region has 14 residues. V was clipped by 0 bases and J by 5 bases, with 10 bases between them. The CDR3 is CASSLARELTEAFF. The DNA for the CDR3 is TGTGCCAGCAGCTTAGCAAGGGAGTTGACTGAAGCTTTCTTT. Full variable domain (missing parts from reference TRBV7-2 and TRBJ1-1): GAGVSQSPSNKVTEKGKDVELRCDPISGHTALYWYRQSLGQGLEFLIYFQGNSAPDKSGLPSDRFSAERTGGSVSTLTIQRTQQEDSAVYLCASSLARELTEAFFGQGTRLTVV.

The rearrangement links TRBV10-3 to TRBJ1-5, with 8 bases fitting TRBD1. Germline CDR1 is ENHRY and CDR2 is SYGVKD. V gave up 6 bases and J gave up 3 bases; unmatched junction bases: 7. The CDR3 is 15 residues long. In nucleotides, the CDR3 is TGTGCCATCAGGGCCGGACAGGGACTCAATCAGCCCCAGCATTTT. Its protein product is CAIRAGQGLNQPQHF.

This clone was picked up one time. This chain uses TRBV27 with TRBJ2-7; TRBD1 might be the D (6 bases). The CDR3 covers 15 residues. The V end lost 2 bases, the J end lost 3 bases, and 14 bases lay between the germline ends. Per germline, CDR1 MNHEY and CDR2 SMNVEV (reference sequence). The chain's CDR3 is CASSLRATGSYEQYF. As DNA, the CDR3 is TGTGCCAGCAGTTTAAGAGCGACAGGCAGCTACGAGCAGTACTTC.

The rearrangement joins TRBV21-1 to TRBJ2-5; TRBD1 was called by the table and not checked on the DNA. TRBV21-1 is deemed a pseudogene. The CDR3 has 16 residues. The CDR3 region is CASSKDRDRSQETQYF. In DNA form, the CDR3 reads TGTGCCAGCAGCAAAGATAGGGACAGGAGCCAAGAGACCCAGTACTTC.

The J gene is TRBJ2-7, the V gene TRBV27; 8 nucleotides align to TRBD1. J gave up 0 bases and V 6 bases, and 7 bases lay outside the gene matches. Germline V gene sequence: CDR1 MNHEY, CDR2 SMNVEV (reference sequence). The CDR3 covers 15 residues. CDR3 bases: TGTGCCAGCAGCCAAAAGGGGACAGGCTCCTACGAGCAGTACTTC. Translation: CASSQKGTGSYEQYF.

The chain couples TRBV28 to TRBJ1-5, with a tentative D call TRBD1 (5 bases). This CDR3 has 15 amino acids. CDR1 is MDHEN, CDR2 SYDVKM, per germline. Trimming took 4 bases from V and 4 from J, leaving 14 bases between them. Here the CDR3 DNA reads TGTGCCAGCAGTTCACCTGCGACAGCTAATCAGCCCCAGCATTTT. Its translation is CASSSPATANQPQHF. Full variable domain (outside the CDR3, taken from reference TRBV28 and TRBJ1-5): DVKVTQSSRYLVKRTGEKVFLECVQDMDHENMFWYRQDPGLGLRLIYFSYDVKMKEKGDIPEGYSVSREKKERFSLILESASTNQTSMYLCASSSPATANQPQHFGDGTRLSIL.

The rearrangement joins TRBV9 to TRBJ2-5; the D gene is possibly TRBD1 (5 bases). Looked up from germline, CDR1 is SGDLS and CDR2 is YYNGEE. This CDR3 has 16 amino acids. The V end lost 4 bases, the J end lost 2 bases, and 18 bases lay between the germline ends. CDR3 DNA: TGTGCCAGCAGCCCGTGGGGCGGAGTAGAGCAAGAGACCCAGTACTTC. This gives the protein CASSPWGGVEQETQYF.

The rearrangement links TRBV10-1 to TRBJ2-7, with 11 bases identical to TRBD2. This CDR3 is 14 amino acids long. Germline V lookup: CDR1 WNHNN, CDR2 SYGVQD (reference sequence). After removal of 3 bases from V and 4 bases from J, the junction contained 2 bases not matched to a gene. The CDR3 spells CASSDGTSGYEQYF. The CDR3 DNA reads TGCGCCAGCAGTGACGGGACTAGCGGTTACGAGCAGTACTTC.

The CDR3 loop reads CASSEGQEVETQYF. The CDR3 DNA sequence: TGTGCCAGCAGTGAAGGGCAGGAAGTCGAAACGCAGTACTTC. The genes are TRBV2 and TRBJ2-7; the D is unclear. The CDR3 runs 14 residues. The germline V and J ends were trimmed by 1 base and 9 bases, with 16 bases remaining between them. Germline V gives CDR1 SNHLY, CDR2 FYNNEI.

The chain is built from TRBV10-1 and TRBJ1-3; 8 nucleotides line up with TRBD1. This CDR3 is 16 amino acids long. Germline loops: CDR1 WNHNN, CDR2 SYGVQD (reference sequence). The V and J ends lost 3 bases and 4 bases, in that order; junction bases with no gene match: 8. CDR3 bases: TGCGCCAGCAGTGAACCAATGGACAGGGAGGGAAACACCATATATTTT. Translation gives CASSEPMDREGNTIYF.

V and J are TRBV18 and TRBJ2-3; maybe TRBD2 (5 bases). V shed 2 bases and J shed 0 bases, with 9 bases lying between them. The CDR3 contains 15 residues. Germline V gene data show CDR1 as KGHSH and CDR2 as LQKENI. The CDR3 DNA reads as TGTGCCAGCTCACCAACGGGATCTAGCACAGATACGCAGTATTTT. Encoded protein: CASSPTGSSTDTQYF.